This T cell receptor (beta chain) was sequenced for a study of T cell repertoires in cytomegalovirus infection. Study summary: Public TCR beta signature analysis indicated the presence of both CMV infection and matching HLA type. Study-level findings and limits: Dominating the ex vivo response were TCR beta clonotypes that were CMV-specific and HLA-C-restricted. People with CMV and the relevant HLA were identified by cumulative public TCR beta family frequency.

Comments on this clonotype: Its matching antigen is unknown.

Germline V gene data show CDR1 as SQVTM and CDR2 as ANQGSEA. The CDR3 length is 12 residues. Trimming removed 6 bases at V and 6 bases at J, with 12 bases between. TCRdb independently ran MiXCR on the reads; one entry per CDR3 protein. There are approximately 240,000 distinct CDR3 sequences in the sample; 9% to 15% occur only once, and 1.5% to 2% lies in the top ten. V gene TRBV29-1 combines with J gene TRBJ1-5; D is ambiguous. What was sequenced was PBMCs. This sequence was found in a human donor in good health (CMV status not recorded). Some clones in this sample may be carry-over from other donors' samples. The CDR3 coding sequence is TGCAGCGTCCAAGCGGGAGGTCAGCCCCAGCATTTT. Its translation is CSVQAGGQPQHF.